This record covers a single T cell receptor (beta chain). CDR3 and TCR beta VDJ profiling relied on a genomic DNA template. In TCRdb, the reads were re-called with MiXCR into one record per CDR3 protein. The sample has approximately 180,000 distinct CDR3 sequences; roughly three fifths are singletons. Looked up from germline, CDR1 is WSHSY and CDR2 is SAAADI. CDR3 length: 15 amino acids. V was cut by 0 bases and J by 1 base, with 8 bases left in between. These data come from a study of CD8+CD57+ T cells in acquired aplastic anemia. Patients included in sequencing had previously demonstrated CD8+CD57+ cell expansion by flow cytometry.

The chain carries TRBV10-2 and TRBJ2-3; D not certain. The source of this sequence is a human donor with aplastic anemia. Sequencing was performed on sorted CD4+, CD8+, or CD8+CD57+ T cells (not recorded which) from PBMCs. DNA of the CDR3: TGCGCCAGCAGTGAGTCCGGTTTCCGCACAGATACGCAGTATTTT. Amino acid sequence: CASSESGFRTDTQYF.